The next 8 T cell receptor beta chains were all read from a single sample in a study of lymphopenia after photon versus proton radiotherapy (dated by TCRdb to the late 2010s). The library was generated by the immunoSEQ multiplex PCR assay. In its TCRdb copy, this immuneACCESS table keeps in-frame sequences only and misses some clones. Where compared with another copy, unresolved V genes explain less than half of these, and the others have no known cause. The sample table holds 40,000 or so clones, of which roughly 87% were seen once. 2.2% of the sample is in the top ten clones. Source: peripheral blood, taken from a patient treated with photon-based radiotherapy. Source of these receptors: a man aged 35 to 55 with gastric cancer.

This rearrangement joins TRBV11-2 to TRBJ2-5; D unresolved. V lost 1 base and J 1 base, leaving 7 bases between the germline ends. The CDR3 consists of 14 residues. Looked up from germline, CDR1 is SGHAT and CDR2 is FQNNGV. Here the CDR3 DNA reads TGTGCCAGCAGCTTAGCGGCCCTCCAAGAGACCCAGTACTTC. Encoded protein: CASSLAALQETQYF.

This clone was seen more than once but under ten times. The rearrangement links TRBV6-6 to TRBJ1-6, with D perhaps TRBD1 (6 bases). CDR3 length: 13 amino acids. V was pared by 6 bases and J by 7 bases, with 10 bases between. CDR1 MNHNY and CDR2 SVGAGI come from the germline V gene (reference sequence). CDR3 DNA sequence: TGTGCCAGCAGACAGGGTGGGAATTCACCCCTCCACTTT. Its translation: CASRQGGNSPLHF.

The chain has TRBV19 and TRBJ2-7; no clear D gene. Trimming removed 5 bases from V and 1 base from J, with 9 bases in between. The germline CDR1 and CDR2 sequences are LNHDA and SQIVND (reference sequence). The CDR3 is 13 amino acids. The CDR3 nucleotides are TGTGCCAGTAGTCTGCAGATTTCCTACGAGCAGTACTTC. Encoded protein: CASSLQISYEQYF.

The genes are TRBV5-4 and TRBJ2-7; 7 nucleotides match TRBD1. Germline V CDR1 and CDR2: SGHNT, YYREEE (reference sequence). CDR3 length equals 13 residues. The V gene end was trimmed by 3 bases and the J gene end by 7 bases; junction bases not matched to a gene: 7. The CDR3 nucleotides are TGTGCCAGCAGCTCCGACAGGGTGGGGGAGCAGTACTTC. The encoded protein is CASSSDRVGEQYF. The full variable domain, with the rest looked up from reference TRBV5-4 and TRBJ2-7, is ETGVTQSPTHLIKTRGQQVTLRCSSQSGHNTVSWYQQALGQGPQFIFQYYREEENGRGNFPPRFSGLQFPNYSSELNVNALELDDSALYLCASSSDRVGEQYFGPGTRLTVT.

The CDR3 region is CASSENPEGGYTF. CDR3 bases: TGTGCCAGCAGTGAAAATCCCGAGGGGGGCTACACCTTC. The chain uses TRBV2 and TRBJ1-2, with D possibly being TRBD1 (5 bases). The germline V gene has CDR1 SNHLY and CDR2 FYNNEI. V gave up 2 bases and J gave up 8 bases, with 12 bases separating them. The CDR3 extends over 13 amino acids.

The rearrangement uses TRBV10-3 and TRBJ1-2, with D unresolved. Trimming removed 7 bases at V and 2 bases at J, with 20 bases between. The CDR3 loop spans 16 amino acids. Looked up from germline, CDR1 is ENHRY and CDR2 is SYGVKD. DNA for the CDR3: TGTGCCATCACCGCTATGCGGGGATCCTTGAACTATGGCTACACCTTC. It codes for CAITAMRGSLNYGYTF.

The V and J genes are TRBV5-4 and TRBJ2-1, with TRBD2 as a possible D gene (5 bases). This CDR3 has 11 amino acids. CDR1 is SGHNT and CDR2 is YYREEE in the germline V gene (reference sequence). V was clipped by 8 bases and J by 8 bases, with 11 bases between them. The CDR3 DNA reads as TGTGCCAGTAAATGGGGAGATGAGCAGTTCTTC. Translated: CASKWGDEQFF.

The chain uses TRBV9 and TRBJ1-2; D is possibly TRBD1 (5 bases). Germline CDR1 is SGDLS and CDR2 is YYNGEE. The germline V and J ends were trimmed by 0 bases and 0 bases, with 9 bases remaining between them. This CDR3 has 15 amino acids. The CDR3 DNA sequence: TGTGCCAGCAGCGTAGGGACACCATCTAACTATGGCTACACCTTC. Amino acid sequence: CASSVGTPSNYGYTF.